Listed below are T cell receptor beta chains from one sample, sequenced in a study of shared clonotypes between healthy human individuals. Libraries were prepared by immunoSEQ multiplex PCR; TCRdb keeps only in-frame clonotypes and omits some of them. Of about 490,000 clones in the sample, about 82% are singletons; the top ten hold about an eighth. Sequencing was carried out using PBMCs. The receptors originated from a woman between 40 and 50 years old in good health. Some clones in this sample may be carry-over from other donors' samples. The CDR3 runs from the conserved cysteine through the conserved F or W. Fields, in order: clone size, V gene, J gene, D gene, CDR3 DNA, CDR3 protein. A D gene is named only where the DNA matches it firmly. Size values are once, few and many counts, or a class for expanded clones, and some rows have none.

few	TRBV28	TRBJ2-4	TRBD1	TGTGCCAGCAGTAACCCCGGGACAGGGAACAAAAACATTCAGTACTTC	CASSNPGTGNKNIQYF
-	TRBV7-2	TRBJ2-7	-	TGTGCCAGCAGCCCCCGCCGGGATCTCGAGCAGTACTTC	CASSPRRDLEQYF
-	TRBV5-1	TRBJ2-2	TRBD1	TGCGCCAGCAGTCCCGGTTACCGACAGGGGGCGAACACCGGGGAGCTGTTTTTT	CASSPGYRQGANTGELFF
-	TRBV28	TRBJ2-2	-	TGTGCCAGCAGTTTAAGAGACAAACTCACCGGGGAGCTGTTTTTT	CASSLRDKLTGELFF
many	TRBV5-1	TRBJ2-5	-	TGCGCCAGCAGCTTGGCTTTGGGGGAGACCCAGTACTTC	CASSLALGETQYF
-	TRBV27	TRBJ1-2	-	TGTGCCAGCAGCCCGCGCACAGAGAACTATGGCTACACCTTC	CASSPRTENYGYTF
-	TRBV7-8	TRBJ1-1	-	TGTGCCAGCAGCTTAGCCCTCGGCAGGCCTGAAGCTTTCTTT	CASSLALGRPEAFF
-	TRBV6-4	TRBJ2-3	-	TGTGCCAGCAGTGACGGGGGGACCCCCACAGATACGCAGTATTTT	CASSDGGTPTDTQYF
-	TRBV18	TRBJ2-5	-	TGTGCCAGCTCGCCCCTGGAGGGAGAGACCCAGTACTTC	CASSPLEGETQYF
-	TRBV13	TRBJ2-7	TRBD2	TGTGCCAGCAGCTTTAGCGGGAGGGGTTACGAGCAGTACTTC	CASSFSGRGYEQYF
-	TRBV19	TRBJ2-3	-	TGTGCCAGTTCCGCTAGGGGCACAGATACGCAGTATTTT	CASSARGTDTQYF
-	TRBV11-2	TRBJ2-7	-	TGCGCCAGCAGCCAAGTTCCTAGGGACGAGCAGTACTTC	CASSQVPRDEQYF
-	TRBV7-9	TRBJ1-1	TRBD1	TGTGCCAGCAGCTCCGGACAGGGGAATACTGAAGCTTTCTTC	CASSSGQGNTEAFF
-	TRBV28	TRBJ1-4	TRBD1	TGTGCCAGCAGGTCCGGGACAGGGCTTGCTAATGAAAAACTGTTTTTT	CASRSGTGLANEKLFF
-	TRBV27	TRBJ1-5	-	TGTGCCAGCAGTTTAGTTCCGACTATTCAGCCCCAGCATTTT	CASSLVPTIQPQHF
-	TRBV7-9	TRBJ2-7	-	TGTGCCAGCAGCTTAGCCGCGGACAAGACAAACTACGAGCAGTACTTC	CASSLAADKTNYEQYF
-	TRBV5-1	TRBJ1-2	-	TGCGCCAGCAGCTATACGGGGGACAACTATGGCTACACCTTC	CASSYTGDNYGYTF
-	TRBV6-5	TRBJ2-5	TRBD1	TGTGCCAGCACCCCAGACAGGGTAGGAAAGACCCAGTACTTC	CASTPDRVGKTQYF
-	TRBV27	TRBJ2-1	-	TGTGCCAGCAGTTCCGGTGGAGCTAACAATGAGCAGTTCTTC	CASSSGGANNEQFF
-	TRBV19	TRBJ1-2	TRBD1	TGTGCCAGTAGTTCCCGGACAGGGGCAACCAACTATGGCTACACCTTC	CASSSRTGATNYGYTF
-	TRBV10-3	TRBJ2-6	TRBD1	TGTGCCATCAGTGGGTCTGTCAGGGGGACTGGGGCCAACGTCCTGACTTTC	CAISGSVRGTGANVLTF
-	TRBV10-2	TRBJ2-1	TRBD2	TGCGCCAGCAGTCAGGGACTAGCGGTCGATGAGCAGTTCTTC	CASSQGLAVDEQFF
-	TRBV7-2	TRBJ2-5	-	TGTGCCAGCAGCTTAGGGGGTAGGCAGCAAGAGACCCAGTACTTC	CASSLGGRQQETQYF
-	TRBV28	TRBJ2-3	-	TGTGCCAGCAGTGGGGGGGACACCTCAGGGCAAGGGACGCAGTATTTT	CASSGGDTSGQGTQYF
-	TRBV2	TRBJ2-1	TRBD2	TGTGCCAGCAGTGGAGTTAGCGGGAGGACTAACAATGAGCAGTTCTTC	CASSGVSGRTNNEQFF
-	TRBV18	TRBJ1-4	-	TGTGCCAGCTCACCCCAGGACAGTCCAAGTAATGAAAAACTGTTTTTT	CASSPQDSPSNEKLFF
-	TRBV28	TRBJ2-7	-	TGTGCCAGCAGGACAGGTGGGGCCTGGGGCTCCTACGAGCAGTACTTC	CASRTGGAWGSYEQYF
-	TRBV18	TRBJ2-7	TRBD2	TGTGCCAGCTCACAAACGGGACTACCCTACGAGCAGTACTTC	CASSQTGLPYEQYF
-	TRBV11-2	TRBJ2-3	-	TGTGCCAGCAGCTTAGATCCCCCGCTAGCGTCCAGCACAGATACGCAGTATTTT	CASSLDPPLASSTDTQYF
few	TRBV28	TRBJ2-2	-	TGTGCCAGCAAAGGGGCAGGGGAGGACACCGGGGAGCTGTTTTTT	CASKGAGEDTGELFF
-	TRBV28	TRBJ1-1	-	TGTGCCAGCAGTTCACCCCAGGGAGGAGCTTTCTTT	CASSSPQGGAFF
-	TRBV4-2	TRBJ2-7	-	TGTGCCAGCAGCCACGACAGTGGCGAGCAGTACTTC	CASSHDSGEQYF
-	TRBV2	TRBJ2-4	TRBD1	TGTGCCAGCAACGGACAGGGGGCCAAAAACATTCAGTACTTC	CASNGQGAKNIQYF
-	TRBV15	TRBJ2-7	-	TGTGCCACCAGCAGAGACAAGCGGACATACGAGCAGTACTTC	CATSRDKRTYEQYF
-	TRBV7-6	TRBJ2-2	-	TGTGCCAGCAGCTTATACCTAGGGGGGACCGGGGAGCTGTTTTTT	CASSLYLGGTGELFF
-	TRBV7-3	TRBJ2-1	TRBD2	TGTGCCAGCAGCTCAGTAGCGGGAGGCTACAATGAGCAGTTCTTC	CASSSVAGGYNEQFF
-	TRBV5-1	TRBJ2-3	-	TGCGCCAGCAGCTTCGGCAAGAGCGGGGATACGCAGTATTTT	CASSFGKSGDTQYF
-	TRBV21-1	TRBJ2-7	-	TGTGCCAGCAGCCCCCGGACAGGGGACGCCTACGAGCAGTACTTC	CASSPRTGDAYEQYF
-	TRBV13	TRBJ2-2	-	TGTGCCAGCAGCTTACCTGGCCGGAACACCGGGGAGCTGTTTTTT	CASSLPGRNTGELFF
few	TRBV30	TRBJ2-7	-	TGTGCCTGGAGTGTACGGCGCTCGAGGGCGATAACCTACGAGCAGTACTTC	CAWSVRRSRAITYEQYF
-	TRBV10-3	TRBJ1-1	TRBD1	TGTGCCATCAGTGAGTCCGCCCAGGGGGGCAACACTGAAGCTTTCTTT	CAISESAQGGNTEAFF
-	TRBV2	TRBJ2-5	-	TGTGCCAGCAGTGAATTCAGGGGAGGAGAGACCCAGTACTTC	CASSEFRGGETQYF
-	TRBV28	TRBJ2-5	TRBD2	TGTGCCAGCAGTCCCCCCCGTGCGGGAGGGGGTGAGACCCAGTACTTC	CASSPPRAGGGETQYF
-	TRBV28	TRBJ2-7	-	TGTGCCAGCAACTCGTATGACGAGCAGTACTTC	CASNSYDEQYF
few	TRBV7-2	TRBJ1-5	-	TGTGCCAGCAGCTTAAATGCATTAGGGCCCCAGCATTTT	CASSLNALGPQHF
-	TRBV29-1	TRBJ1-1	-	TGCAGCGTGAATTGGGTGAACACTGAAGCTTTCTTT	CSVNWVNTEAFF